The present T cell receptor (beta chain) was sequenced within a study of T cells in Graves' hyperthyroidism and ophthalmopathy. The germline V gene encodes CDR1 ENHRY and CDR2 SYGVKD. This CDR3 spans 15 amino acids. Trimming removed 5 bases from V and 6 bases from J; junction bases left unmatched: 11. Amplification yielded TCR beta CDR3 regions, with RNA transcripts as the source. TCR CDR3 regions were first amplified by RT-PCR with HTBI primers. Each CDR3 protein is one row after TCRdb ran MiXCR on the multiplex PCR reads. Altogether about 420,000 distinct CDR3 sequences are present, roughly 14% being singletons, with the ten largest covering around 14%. This clonotype was seen ten or more times.

The sequence derives from a woman in her late teens or twenties with Graves' hyperthyroidism. The sequencing sample was made of blood. The gene calls are TRBV10-3 and TRBJ2-3, with TRBD2 identical over 7 bases. The CDR3 here is CAISNNAGARDTQYF. CDR3 nucleotides: TGTGCCATCAGTAATAACGCGGGAGCGAGGGATACGCAGTATTTT.